This T cell receptor beta chain was sequenced for a study of cytomegalovirus exposure and HLA in healthy donors. The PCR had 60 Vbeta and 13 Jbeta primers. In the original workflow: Later work found 80 million or so unique TCR beta chains, with roughly 11 million shared. The table came from immunoSEQ multiplex PCR; TCRdb's copy has only in-frame clones and leaves some out. The V and J calls and clone size come from that table; D and trimming were worked out from the DNA. The table includes about 180,000 clones, about 79% detected once. General study results and limits: Generally TCR sequences proved uncommon, though certain public TCRs appeared in numerous donors. Analysis performed later found 16,000 or so TCR beta sequences associated with HLA alleles at 0.05 false discovery rate. The authors reported that TCR beta sequences could predict HLA-A and HLA-B alleles. These predictions were accurate for most subjects in the first cohort.

About this clone: The antigen remains unidentified.

Germline V CDR1 and CDR2: SNHLY, FYNNEI. V lost 9 bases to trimming and J lost 6 bases; unmatched junction nucleotides: 6. The CDR3 extends over 13 amino acids. This TCR derives from a man in his late teens or twenties in good health and CMV-seronegative. The rearrangement joins TRBV2 to TRBJ1-2; 11 nucleotides match TRBD1. The sample consisted of PBMCs. CDR3 region: CARAGTGGNGYTF. CDR3 DNA sequence: TGTGCCAGAGCCGGGACAGGGGGAAATGGCTACACCTTC.